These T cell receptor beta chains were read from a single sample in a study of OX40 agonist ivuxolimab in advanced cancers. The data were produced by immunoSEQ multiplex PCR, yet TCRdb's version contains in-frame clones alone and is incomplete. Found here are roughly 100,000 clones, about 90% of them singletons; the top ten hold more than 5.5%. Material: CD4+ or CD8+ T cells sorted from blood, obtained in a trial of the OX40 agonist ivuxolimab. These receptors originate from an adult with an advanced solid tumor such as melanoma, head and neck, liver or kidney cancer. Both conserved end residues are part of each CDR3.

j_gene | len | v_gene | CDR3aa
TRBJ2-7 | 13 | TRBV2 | CASSRDLPYEQYF
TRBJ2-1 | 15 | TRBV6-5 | CASSYSGQGYNEQFF
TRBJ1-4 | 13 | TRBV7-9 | CASSFHGGEKLFF
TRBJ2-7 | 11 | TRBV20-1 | CSARGLDEQYF
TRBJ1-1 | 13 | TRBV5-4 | CASSVPPADEAFF
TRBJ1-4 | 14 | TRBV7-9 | CASSLYQGWEKLFF
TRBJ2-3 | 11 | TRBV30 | CAWSWQGTQYF
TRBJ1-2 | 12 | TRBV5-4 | CASRGRNHGYTF
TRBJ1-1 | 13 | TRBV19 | CASSIFVDSEAFF
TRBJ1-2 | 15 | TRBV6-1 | CASSERGQTNYGYTF
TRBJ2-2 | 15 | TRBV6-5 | CASSARDRVSGELFF
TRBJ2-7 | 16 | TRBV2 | CASSSSRTGSSYEQYF
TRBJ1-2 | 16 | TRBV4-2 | CASSQDRRQLGDGYTF
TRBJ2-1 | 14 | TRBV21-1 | CASSKSGSYNEQFF
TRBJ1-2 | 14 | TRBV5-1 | CASSQYRGDYGYTF
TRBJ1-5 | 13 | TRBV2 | CASSAFGNQPQHF
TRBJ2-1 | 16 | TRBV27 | CASSRRSGGVYNEQFF
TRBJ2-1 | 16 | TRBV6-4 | CASSVEGLSSYNEQFF
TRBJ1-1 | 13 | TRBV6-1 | CASSDRGNTEAFF
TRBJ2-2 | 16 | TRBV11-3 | CASSIRTGGGTGELFF
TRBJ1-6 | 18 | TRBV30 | CAWSSPSPFGSYNSPLHF
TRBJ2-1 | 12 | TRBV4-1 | CASSPSWGEQFF
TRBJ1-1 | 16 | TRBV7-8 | CASSLGGQGLGTEAFF
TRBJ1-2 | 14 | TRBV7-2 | CASSLGSLVGGYTF
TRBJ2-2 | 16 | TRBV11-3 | CASSPGQARGTGELFF
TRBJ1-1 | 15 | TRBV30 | CAWSVSIQGNTEAFF
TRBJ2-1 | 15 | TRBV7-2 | CASSTTGQTYNEQFF
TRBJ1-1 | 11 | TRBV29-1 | CSASRGTEAFF
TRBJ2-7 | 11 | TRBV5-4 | CASSNRDEQYF
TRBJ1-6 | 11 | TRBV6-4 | CASRAISPLHF
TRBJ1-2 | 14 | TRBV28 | CASGQGAGNYGYTF
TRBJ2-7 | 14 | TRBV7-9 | CASSPSGQFYEQYF
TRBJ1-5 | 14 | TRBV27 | CASSSWGQSEPQHF